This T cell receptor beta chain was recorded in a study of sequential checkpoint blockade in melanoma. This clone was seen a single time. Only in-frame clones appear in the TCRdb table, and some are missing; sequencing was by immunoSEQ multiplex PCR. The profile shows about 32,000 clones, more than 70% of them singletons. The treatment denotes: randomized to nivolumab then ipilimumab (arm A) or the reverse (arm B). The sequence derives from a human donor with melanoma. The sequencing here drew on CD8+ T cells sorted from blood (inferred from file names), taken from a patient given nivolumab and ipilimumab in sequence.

Written as DNA, the CDR3 is TGTGCCAGCAGTTACTCGCTAGCGGGGGGCAATGAGCAGTTCTTC. It specifies CASSYSLAGGNEQFF. The chain carries TRBV6-5 and TRBJ2-1, with TRBD2 matching 11 bases. Germline loops: CDR1 MNHEY, CDR2 SVGAGI. V trimming: 0 bases; J trimming: 6 bases; junction bases outside the gene matches: 1. This CDR3 has 15 residues.